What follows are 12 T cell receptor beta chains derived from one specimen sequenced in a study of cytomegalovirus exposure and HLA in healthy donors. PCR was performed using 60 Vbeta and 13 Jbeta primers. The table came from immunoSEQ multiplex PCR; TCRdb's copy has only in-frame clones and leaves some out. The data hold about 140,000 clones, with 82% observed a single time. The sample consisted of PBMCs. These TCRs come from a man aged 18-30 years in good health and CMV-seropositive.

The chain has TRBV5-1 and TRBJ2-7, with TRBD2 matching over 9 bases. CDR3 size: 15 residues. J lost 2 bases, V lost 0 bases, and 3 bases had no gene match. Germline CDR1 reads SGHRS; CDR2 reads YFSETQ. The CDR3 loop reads CASSLEASGTYEQYF. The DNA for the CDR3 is TGCGCCAGCAGCTTGGAGGCTAGCGGGACCTACGAGCAGTACTTC.

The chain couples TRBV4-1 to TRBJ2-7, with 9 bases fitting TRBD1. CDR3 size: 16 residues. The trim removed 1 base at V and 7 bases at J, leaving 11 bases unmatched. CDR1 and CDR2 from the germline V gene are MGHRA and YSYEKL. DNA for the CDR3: TGCGCCAGCAGCCAAGGGGGGGGACAGGGCCGTCGGGAGCAGTACTTC. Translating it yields CASSQGGGQGRREQYF.

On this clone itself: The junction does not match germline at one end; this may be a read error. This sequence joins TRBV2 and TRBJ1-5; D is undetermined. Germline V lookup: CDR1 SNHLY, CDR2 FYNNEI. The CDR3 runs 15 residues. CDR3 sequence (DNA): TGTGCCAGCATTGAAGGGAGATATAGCAATCAGCCCCAGCATTTT. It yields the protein CASIEGRYSNQPQHF. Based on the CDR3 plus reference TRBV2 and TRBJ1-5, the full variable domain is EPEVTQTPSHQVTQMGQEVILRCVPISNHLYFYWYRQILGQKVEFLVSFYNNEISEKSEIFDDQFSVERPDGSNFTLKIRSTKLEDSAMYFCASIEGRYSNQPQHFGDGTRLSIL.

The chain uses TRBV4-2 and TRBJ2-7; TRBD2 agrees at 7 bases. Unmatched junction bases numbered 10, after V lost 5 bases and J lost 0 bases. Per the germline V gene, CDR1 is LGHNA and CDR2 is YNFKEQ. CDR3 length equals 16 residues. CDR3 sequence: CASSGGASGSSYEQYF. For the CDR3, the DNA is TGTGCCAGCAGCGGAGGAGCTAGCGGATCCTCCTACGAGCAGTACTTC.

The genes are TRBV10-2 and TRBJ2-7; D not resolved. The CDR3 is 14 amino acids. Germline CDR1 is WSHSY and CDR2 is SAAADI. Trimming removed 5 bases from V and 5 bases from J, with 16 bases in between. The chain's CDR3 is CASSPDKPSNEQYF. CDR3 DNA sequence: TGCGCCAGCAGTCCCGACAAGCCTTCGAACGAGCAGTACTTC.

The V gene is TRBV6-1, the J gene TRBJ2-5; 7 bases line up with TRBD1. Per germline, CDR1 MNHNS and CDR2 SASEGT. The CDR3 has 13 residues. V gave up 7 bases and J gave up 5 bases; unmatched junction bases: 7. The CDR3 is CASTLTGLETQYF. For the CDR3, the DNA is TGTGCCAGCACCCTGACAGGGTTGGAGACCCAGTACTTC.

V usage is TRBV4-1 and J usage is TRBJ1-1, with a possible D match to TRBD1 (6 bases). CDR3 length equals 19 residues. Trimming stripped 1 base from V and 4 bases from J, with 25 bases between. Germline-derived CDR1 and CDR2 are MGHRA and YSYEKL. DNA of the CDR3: TGCGCCAGCAGCCAAGTCCTCTTCTCGGTCAGGGGAGGGAGCACTGAAGCTTTCTTT. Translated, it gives CASSQVLFSVRGGSTEAFF.

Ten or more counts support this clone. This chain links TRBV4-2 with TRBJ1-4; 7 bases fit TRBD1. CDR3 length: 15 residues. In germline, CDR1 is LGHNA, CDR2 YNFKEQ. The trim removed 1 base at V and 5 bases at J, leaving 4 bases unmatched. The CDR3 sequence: CASSQAGTENEKLFF. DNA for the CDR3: TGTGCCAGCAGCCAAGCCGGGACAGAGAATGAAAAACTGTTTTTT.

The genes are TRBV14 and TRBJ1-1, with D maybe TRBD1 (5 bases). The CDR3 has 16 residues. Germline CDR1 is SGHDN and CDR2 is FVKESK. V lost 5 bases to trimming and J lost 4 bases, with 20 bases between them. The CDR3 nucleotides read TGTGCCAGCAGCATCAGGGCTCCACGGGCAAGCACTGAAGCTTTCTTT. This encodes CASSIRAPRASTEAFF.

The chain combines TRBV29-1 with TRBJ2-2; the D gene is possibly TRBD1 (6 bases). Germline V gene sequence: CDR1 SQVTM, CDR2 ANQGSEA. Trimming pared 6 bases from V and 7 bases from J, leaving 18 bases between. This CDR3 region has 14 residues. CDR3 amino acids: CSVRGRMIDGELFF. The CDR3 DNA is TGCAGCGTCAGGGGAAGGATGATTGACGGGGAGCTGTTTTTT.

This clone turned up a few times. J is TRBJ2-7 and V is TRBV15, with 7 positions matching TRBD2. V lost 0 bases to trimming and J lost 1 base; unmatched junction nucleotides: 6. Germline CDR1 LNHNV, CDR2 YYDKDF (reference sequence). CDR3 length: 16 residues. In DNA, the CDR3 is TGTGCCACCAGCAGAGAGTCGGCGGGAGAATCCTACGAGCAGTACTTC. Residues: CATSRESAGESYEQYF.

CDR3 amino acids: CASSLGGKEQPQHF. The CDR3 DNA sequence: TGTGCCAGCAGTTTAGGGGGGAAAGAACAGCCCCAGCATTTT. The rearrangement joins TRBV27 to TRBJ1-5; tentative D call: TRBD1 (5 bases). The germline V and J ends were trimmed by 2 bases and 7 bases, with 12 bases remaining between them. The CDR3 runs 14 residues. Germline V gene sequence: CDR1 MNHEY, CDR2 SMNVEV (reference sequence).